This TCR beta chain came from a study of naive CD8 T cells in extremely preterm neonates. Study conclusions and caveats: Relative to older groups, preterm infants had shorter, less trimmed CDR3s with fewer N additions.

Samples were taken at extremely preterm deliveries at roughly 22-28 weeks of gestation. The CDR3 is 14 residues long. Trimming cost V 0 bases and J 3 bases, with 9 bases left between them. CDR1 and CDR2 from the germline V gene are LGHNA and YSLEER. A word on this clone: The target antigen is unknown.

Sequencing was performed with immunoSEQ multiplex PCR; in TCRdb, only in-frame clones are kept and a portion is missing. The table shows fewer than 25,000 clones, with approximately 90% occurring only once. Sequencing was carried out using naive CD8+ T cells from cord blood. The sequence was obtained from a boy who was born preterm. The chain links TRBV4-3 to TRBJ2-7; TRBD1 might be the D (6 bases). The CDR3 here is CASSQDRDNYEQYF. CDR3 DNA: TGCGCCAGCAGCCAAGATCGGGACAACTACGAGCAGTACTTC.